This T cell receptor (beta chain) appears in the sequencing data of a study of blood T cell repertoires in COVID-19. Participant-given clinical history determined each cohort assignment. Trimming removed 7 bases from V and 10 bases from J; junction bases left unmatched: 6. The length of the CDR3 is 14 residues. Germline V gene lookup returns CDR1 MRHNA and CDR2 SNTAGT. TCRdb's table, derived via immunoSEQ multiplex PCR, lists solely in-frame clones and lacks some. The sample includes about 270,000 clones, approximately 90% of them seen just once. The chain recombines TRBV6-4 with TRBJ2-1, with 14 bases identical to TRBD2. The sequencing sample was made of PBMCs or T cells enriched from blood (not recorded which). This clonotype was sampled from a woman aged 25 to 39 with acute COVID-19. The CDR3 nucleotides read TGTGCCAGCAAAGGGACTAGCGGGAGCCGGGAGCAGTTCTTC. Translating it yields CASKGTSGSREQFF.